This T cell receptor beta chain was observed in a study of response to subunit inactivated influenza vaccine. Each CDR3 protein is one row after TCRdb ran MiXCR on the RT-PCR reads. Of more than 600,000 distinct CDR3 sequences listed, 18% were seen once; the top ten hold 9.5% to 13%. This clonotype was counted a few times. Its antigen is unknown. Notes on the study in general: Researchers suggested that each seasonal influenza vaccination recruits few new T cells.

CDR3 length: 14 residues. Trimming cost V 0 bases and J 3 bases, with 9 bases left between them. From germline, CDR1 is DFQATT and CDR2 SNEGSKA (reference sequence). This chain joins TRBV20-1 and TRBJ2-1; D not certain. The specimen was PBMCs from blood, collected 5 days after vaccination. The clonotype originates from a man aged 50 to 60 who received an inactivated influenza vaccine. CDR3 bases: TGCAGTGCTAGAGATTACAAGGACTACAATGAGCAGTTCTTC. As protein: CSARDYKDYNEQFF.